The rows below give T cell receptor beta chains drawn from one sample of a study of cytomegalovirus exposure and HLA in healthy donors. Produced via immunoSEQ multiplex PCR; TCRdb's table is partial and in-frame only. The sample consists of over 80,000 clones, 81% of them appearing once. Sequences were obtained from PBMCs. The source of these receptors is a man aged 35-49 years in good health and CMV-seropositive. The CDR3 runs from the conserved cysteine through the conserved F or W. The D gene is left open where the match is weak. Not all rows give a size; the values are once, few, many and, for expanded clones, a class.

v_call	d_call	clone_size	j_call	cdr3_aa	cdr3_nt
TRBV18	-	-	TRBJ2-4	CASSPRQNLAKNIQYF	TGTGCCAGCTCACCACGACAGAATCTAGCCAAAAACATTCAGTACTTC
TRBV5-4	TRBD2	-	TRBJ2-1	CASTGLDPLYNEQFF	TGTGCCAGCACGGGACTAGACCCCCTCTACAATGAGCAGTTCTTC
TRBV28	-	-	TRBJ1-2	CASRGTALTGYTF	TGTGCCAGCAGAGGGACTGCCTTGACTGGCTACACCTTC
TRBV19	-	-	TRBJ2-1	CASSIFGAYNEQFF	TGTGCCAGTAGTATATTCGGGGCCTACAATGAGCAGTTCTTC
TRBV5-1	TRBD1	-	TRBJ1-4	CASSRRTGGNEKLFF	TGCGCCAGCAGTCGAAGGACAGGAGGGAATGAAAAACTGTTTTTT
TRBV7-2	TRBD1	-	TRBJ1-3	CASSFYPGQGANTIYF	TGTGCCAGCAGCTTCTATCCGGGACAGGGAGCAAACACCATATATTTT
TRBV27	TRBD2	-	TRBJ2-5	CATRDGRGGETQYF	TGTGCCACCCGAGACGGGAGGGGCGGGGAGACCCAGTACTTC
TRBV19	-	-	TRBJ1-2	CASSIPGNYGYTF	TGTGCCAGTAGTATACCGGGAAACTATGGCTACACCTTC
TRBV4-1	-	-	TRBJ1-2	CASSLMDRLYGYTF	TGCGCCAGCAGCCTGATGGACAGACTCTATGGCTACACCTTC
TRBV11-2	-	once	TRBJ1-1	CASTPDIGRTEAFF	TGTGCCAGCACCCCGGACATCGGTCGTACTGAAGCTTTCTTT
TRBV15	TRBD1	-	TRBJ2-1	CATSRGQDRGRSEQFF	TGTGCCACCAGCAGAGGACAAGACAGGGGGAGATCTGAGCAGTTCTTC
TRBV6-1	-	-	TRBJ1-5	CASNPHWGPNQPQHF	TGTGCCAGCAATCCGCACTGGGGGCCCAATCAGCCCCAGCATTTT
TRBV19	-	once	TRBJ2-7	CASSKDQLGNEQYF	TGTGCCAGTAGTAAAGACCAACTAGGGAACGAGCAGTACTTC
TRBV7-8	TRBD1	few	TRBJ2-3	CASSPQGANTDTQYF	TGTGCCAGCAGCCCGCAGGGGGCAAATACAGATACGCAGTATTTT
TRBV7-8	-	-	TRBJ2-7	CASRRRGSDEQYF	TGTGCCAGCAGAAGAAGGGGTTCAGACGAGCAGTACTTC
TRBV6-5	-	-	TRBJ2-1	CASSYSRAQEQFF	TGTGCCAGCAGTTACTCGAGGGCCCAGGAGCAGTTCTTC
TRBV7-8	TRBD1	-	TRBJ1-2	CASSQGSQGVGGYTF	TGTGCCAGCAGCCAAGGATCTCAGGGGGTGGGCGGCTACACCTTC
TRBV6-1	TRBD1	-	TRBJ2-7	CASLDRGAYEQYF	TGTGCCAGTTTGGACAGGGGCGCCTACGAGCAGTACTTC
TRBV5-1	-	few	TRBJ1-1	CASSSGLTNTEAFF	TGCGCCAGCAGCTCAGGTCTTACGAACACTGAAGCTTTCTTT
TRBV18	-	once	TRBJ1-1	CASSRNYDTEAFF	TGTGCCAGCTCACGAAACTACGACACTGAAGCTTTCTTT
TRBV6-1	-	once	TRBJ2-5	CASSEKSGGSETQYF	TGTGCCAGCAGTGAAAAGTCCGGAGGATCAGAGACCCAGTACTTC
TRBV6-5	-	-	TRBJ2-3	CASRGRRLFTDTQYF	TGTGCCAGCAGGGGTAGGAGACTCTTCACAGATACGCAGTATTTT
TRBV4-2	-	-	TRBJ2-5	CASSFGQAGAQETQYF	TGTGCCAGCAGCTTTGGGCAGGCGGGGGCCCAAGAGACCCAGTACTTC
TRBV10-3	TRBD1	-	TRBJ2-2	CAIRGTGESGELFF	TGTGCCATCAGGGGGACAGGGGAGTCCGGGGAGCTGTTTTTT
TRBV30	-	few	TRBJ1-3	CAWTVSGNTIYF	TGTGCCTGGACAGTCTCTGGAAACACCATATATTTT
TRBV30	TRBD1	-	TRBJ2-7	CAWSGRNRGLYEQYF	TGTGCCTGGAGTGGGAGAAACAGGGGGTTATACGAGCAGTACTTC
TRBV28	-	-	TRBJ2-7	CASSGGSSFYEQYF	TGTGCCAGCAGTGGAGGATCTAGTTTCTACGAGCAGTACTTC
TRBV29-1	TRBD1	-	TRBJ1-1	CSGMGQWNTEAFF	TGCAGCGGAATGGGACAGTGGAACACTGAAGCTTTCTTT